The following is a T cell receptor (beta chain) sequence with its context. Antigen: not known. Sequenced by immunoSEQ multiplex PCR; TCRdb stores in-frame clones only, minus some. This table holds more than 250,000 clones, more than 85% found once. These data are taken from a study of T cell responses to AZD1222 COVID-19 vaccine. Study-wide findings and caveats: Just a handful of people given AZD1222 tested seropositive at baseline.

CDR3 length: 14 amino acids. V dropped 3 bases and J dropped 2 bases, with 9 bases sitting between them. CDR1 and CDR2 from the germline V gene are SGHAT and FQNNGV. The TCR sequence derives from an adult in good health. This chain uses TRBV11-2 with TRBJ2-3, with D unresolved. Source: peripheral blood, taken on day 0 of AZD1222 vaccination. CDR3 nucleotide sequence: TGTGCCAGCAGCTTGGCCAGCATCACAGATACGCAGTATTTT. It translates to CASSLASITDTQYF. The full variable domain, rest sourced from reference TRBV11-2 and TRBJ2-3, is EAGVAQSPRYKIIEKRQSVAFWCNPISGHATLYWYQQILGQGPKLLIQFQNNGVVDDSQLPKDRFSAERLKGVDSTLKIQPAKLEDSAVYLCASSLASITDTQYFGPGTRLTVL.